One and the same sample provided the 8 T cell receptor beta chains below, sequenced in a study of T cell responses to AZD1222 COVID-19 vaccine. Assay used: immunoSEQ multiplex PCR; TCRdb lists only in-frame clones, some missing. The data contain about 160,000 clones, about 90% of them seen just once; the ten biggest clones take up roughly 3.8%. This specimen was peripheral blood, taken 28 days after the second AZD1222 dose. These TCRs come from an adult who received the AZD1222 COVID-19 vaccine.

The chain links TRBV27 to TRBJ1-2; no clear D. Trimming took off 5 bases at V and 8 bases at J, with 15 bases between the two ends. Germline CDR1 MNHEY, CDR2 SMNVEV (reference sequence). The CDR3 length is 13 residues. CDR3 protein: CASSPQDGFGYTF. In DNA, the CDR3 is TGTGCCAGCAGTCCCCAGGACGGCTTCGGCTACACCTTC.

This clone came up once. The chain carries TRBV2 and TRBJ1-6; D is unresolved. From germline, CDR1 is SNHLY and CDR2 FYNNEI. V dropped 3 bases and J dropped 6 bases, with 0 bases sitting between them. The CDR3 covers 11 residues. The DNA for the CDR3 is TGTGCCAGCAGTGATAATTCACCCCTCCACTTT. This encodes CASSDNSPLHF.

This chain joins TRBV30 and TRBJ1-1, with TRBD1 identical over 9 bases. The CDR3 sequence is 15 residues long. CDR1 and CDR2 from the germline V gene are GTSNPN and SVGIG (reference sequence). J was trimmed by 1 base and V by 4 bases; bases with no gene match: 7. The CDR3 DNA is TGTGCCTGGAACACCGGGACAGGGCCGAACACTGAAGCTTTCTTT. The encoded protein is CAWNTGTGPNTEAFF.

The chain has TRBV4-1 and TRBJ1-5, with D uncertain. V lost 1 base to trimming and J lost 0 bases, with 7 bases between them. Germline CDR1 is MGHRA and CDR2 is YSYEKL. The CDR3 sequence is 15 residues long. The CDR3 bases are TGCGCCAGCAGCCAAGGCGGCGGTAGCAATCAGCCCCAGCATTTT. This sequence encodes CASSQGGGSNQPQHF.

The chain joins TRBV5-1 to TRBJ1-2; possibly TRBD1 for D (6 bases). The germline V gene encodes CDR1 SGHRS and CDR2 YFSETQ. The germline V and J ends were trimmed by 1 base and 2 bases, with 12 bases remaining between them. The CDR3 sequence is 15 residues long. The CDR3: CASSLTEGGNYGYTF. In DNA form, the CDR3 reads TGCGCCAGCAGCTTGACGGAAGGGGGAAACTATGGCTACACCTTC. Filled out from reference TRBV5-1 and TRBJ1-2, the complete variable domain reads KAGVTQTPRYLIKTRGQQVTLSCSPISGHRSVSWYQQTPGQGLQFLFEYFSETQRNKGNFPGRFSGRQFSNSRSEMNVSTLELGDSALYLCASSLTEGGNYGYTFGSGTRLTVV.

The chain uses TRBV12-3 or TRBV12-4 and TRBJ1-1, with D unclear. The V and J ends lost 3 bases and 4 bases respectively, with 6 bases between them. This CDR3 has 12 amino acids. DNA of the CDR3: TGTGCCAGCAGTTTCCTTGGCACTGAAGCTTTCTTT. Amino acid sequence: CASSFLGTEAFF.

The chain employs TRBV19 and TRBJ2-5; D perhaps matches TRBD2 (5 bases). Between the trimmed V and J ends, which lost 3 bases and 5 bases, there was a span of 13 bases. Germline V CDR1 and CDR2: LNHDA, SQIVND (reference sequence). The CDR3 totals 14 residues. CDR3 sequence reads: CASSIRGPGETQYF. The CDR3 DNA follows: TGTGCCAGTAGTATCCGCGGACCGGGGGAGACCCAGTACTTC.

The chain has TRBV5-8 and TRBJ2-7; TRBD1 agrees at 7 bases. The CDR3 is made up of 16 amino acids. CDR1 is SGHTS, CDR2 YDEGEE, per germline. Unmatched junction bases numbered 8, after V lost 2 bases and J lost 0 bases. DNA of the CDR3: TGTGCCAGCAGCTTAAGGACAGGCGGTTCCTCCTACGAGCAGTACTTC. It translates to CASSLRTGGSSYEQYF.